The clone carrying this T cell receptor (beta chain) turned up a few times. This sample stems from a study of blood T cell repertoires in COVID-19. Germline lookup yields CDR1 SQVTM and CDR2 ANQGSEA. With V trimmed by 4 bases and J by 8 bases, 5 bases remained unmatched. The length of the CDR3 is 12 residues. Sequencing was performed with immunoSEQ multiplex PCR; in TCRdb, only in-frame clones are kept and a portion is missing. The sample carries about 56,000 clones, almost 85% recorded once. V is TRBV29-1 and J is TRBJ2-1, with TRBD2 identical over 7 bases. Material: peripheral blood. The sequence was obtained from a man in his fifties or sixties with COVID-19, enrolled during active disease. CDR3 DNA sequence: TGCAGCGTTGCGGCGGGAGCTGATGAGCAGTTCTTC. Translation: CSVAAGADEQFF.